This is a list of T cell receptor beta chains from one sample in a study of cytomegalovirus exposure and HLA in healthy donors. Data came from immunoSEQ multiplex PCR; TCRdb stores just in-frame clones and leaves some out. The sample lists around 140,000 clones; roughly 93% were seen once. The sample taken for sequencing was PBMCs. The receptor source for this set is a man younger than 35 in good health and CMV-seropositive. Both conserved end residues are part of each CDR3. A D gene is named only where the DNA matches it firmly. Part of the rows lack a size; the others show once, few, many or a class for expanded clones.

d_gene: -
abundance: -
j_gene: TRBJ1-3
v_gene: TRBV6-5
CDR3nt: TGTGCCAACTTCCCTCCCATATATTTT
CDR3aa: CANFPPIYF

d_gene: -
abundance: -
j_gene: TRBJ2-5
v_gene: TRBV27
CDR3nt: TGTGCGGCGGTCAGTGGAGAGACCCAGTACTTC
CDR3aa: CAAVSGETQYF

d_gene: TRBD1
abundance: -
j_gene: TRBJ2-7
v_gene: TRBV27
CDR3nt: TGTGCCAGCAGTTTATTAGGGACAGGGGGCGAAATGCAGTACTTC
CDR3aa: CASSLLGTGGEMQYF

d_gene: TRBD2
abundance: -
j_gene: TRBJ2-1
v_gene: TRBV4-1
CDR3nt: TGCGCCAGCAGCCAAAGCCCCTCGGGAGGGAACTACAATGAGCAGTTCTTC
CDR3aa: CASSQSPSGGNYNEQFF

d_gene: -
abundance: -
j_gene: TRBJ2-3
v_gene: TRBV15
CDR3nt: TGTGCCACCAGCAGAGCGTTGGCTGTTAGCACAGATACGCAGTATTTT
CDR3aa: CATSRALAVSTDTQYF

d_gene: -
abundance: few
j_gene: TRBJ2-3
v_gene: TRBV27
CDR3nt: TGTGCCAGCAGTTTCGCCTCGGGAGGCACAGATACGCAGTATTTT
CDR3aa: CASSFASGGTDTQYF

d_gene: TRBD1
abundance: -
j_gene: TRBJ1-1
v_gene: TRBV2
CDR3nt: TGTGCCAGCAAAGGACAGGGGTTGACTGAAGCTTTCTTT
CDR3aa: CASKGQGLTEAFF

d_gene: TRBD2
abundance: few
j_gene: TRBJ2-7
v_gene: TRBV15
CDR3nt: TGTGCCACCAGCAGCGACCTAGCGGGGGCCTACGAGCAGTACTTC
CDR3aa: CATSSDLAGAYEQYF

d_gene: -
abundance: -
j_gene: TRBJ2-1
v_gene: TRBV11-2
CDR3nt: TGTGCCAGCAGCTTCCTGGAGGGAGTAGGCTACAATGAGCAGTTCTTC
CDR3aa: CASSFLEGVGYNEQFF

d_gene: TRBD1
abundance: once
j_gene: TRBJ1-2
v_gene: TRBV9
CDR3nt: TGTGCCAGCAGCATGTCGGGACAGAACTATGGCTACACCTTC
CDR3aa: CASSMSGQNYGYTF

d_gene: -
abundance: -
j_gene: TRBJ1-5
v_gene: TRBV27
CDR3nt: TGTGCCAGCAGCCTCTGGAGGGGTTCTCAGCCCCAGCATTTT
CDR3aa: CASSLWRGSQPQHF

d_gene: -
abundance: -
j_gene: TRBJ2-7
v_gene: TRBV5-1
CDR3nt: TGCGCCAGCAGCTTGGTGGGCGGGACCTACGAGCAGTACTTC
CDR3aa: CASSLVGGTYEQYF

d_gene: -
abundance: -
j_gene: TRBJ1-1
v_gene: TRBV7-2
CDR3nt: TGTGCCAGCAGCTTATTAACTAGTATTGAAGCTTTCTTT
CDR3aa: CASSLLTSIEAFF

d_gene: TRBD2
abundance: -
j_gene: TRBJ2-5
v_gene: TRBV19
CDR3nt: TGTGCCAGCACTAGCGGGCCCTACGGGGCCCAGTACTTC
CDR3aa: CASTSGPYGAQYF

d_gene: TRBD1
abundance: -
j_gene: TRBJ1-1
v_gene: TRBV28
CDR3nt: TGTGCCAGCAGTTTATCAGGGGGCCAAGCTTTCTTT
CDR3aa: CASSLSGGQAFF

d_gene: -
abundance: -
j_gene: TRBJ2-1
v_gene: TRBV6-1
CDR3nt: TGTGCCAGCAGTGGGGGGGGCGGGCGTTACAATGAGCAGTTCTTC
CDR3aa: CASSGGGGRYNEQFF

d_gene: -
abundance: -
j_gene: TRBJ2-7
v_gene: TRBV27
CDR3nt: TGTGCCAGCAGTTTGGCTACAGGGAACGAGCAGTACTTC
CDR3aa: CASSLATGNEQYF

d_gene: -
abundance: -
j_gene: TRBJ2-1
v_gene: TRBV18
CDR3nt: TGTGCCAGCTCACCTACCTTTTACAGCTCCTACAATGAGCAGTTCTTC
CDR3aa: CASSPTFYSSYNEQFF

d_gene: -
abundance: -
j_gene: TRBJ2-5
v_gene: TRBV6-5
CDR3nt: TGTGCCAGCAGTCGCCAGTCCGAGACCCAGTACTTC
CDR3aa: CASSRQSETQYF

d_gene: TRBD1
abundance: -
j_gene: TRBJ1-1
v_gene: TRBV5-6
CDR3nt: TGTGCCAGCAGCAAACCGGACAGGGGGCGCGTAAGAAACACTGAAGCTTTCTTT
CDR3aa: CASSKPDRGRVRNTEAFF

d_gene: -
abundance: -
j_gene: TRBJ2-7
v_gene: TRBV2
CDR3nt: TGTGCCAGCGGCGGGACAGTGGGCGACGAGCAGTACTTC
CDR3aa: CASGGTVGDEQYF

d_gene: TRBD1
abundance: once
j_gene: TRBJ1-2
v_gene: TRBV28
CDR3nt: TGTGCCAGCAGTTTTGGTGACAGGGGCGATGGCTACACCTTC
CDR3aa: CASSFGDRGDGYTF

d_gene: -
abundance: few
j_gene: TRBJ2-6
v_gene: TRBV30
CDR3nt: TGTGCTGGTACGAGATCATCTGGGGCCAACGTCCTGACTTTC
CDR3aa: CAGTRSSGANVLTF

d_gene: TRBD1
abundance: -
j_gene: TRBJ2-7
v_gene: TRBV6-6
CDR3nt: TGTGCCAGCAGTTACTCGATGGGACAGGGGGCCCACGAGCAGTACTTC
CDR3aa: CASSYSMGQGAHEQYF

d_gene: -
abundance: -
j_gene: TRBJ2-7
v_gene: TRBV29-1
CDR3nt: TGCAGCGTTGAAGATGGAACGGAGACGTACTTC
CDR3aa: CSVEDGTETYF

d_gene: -
abundance: -
j_gene: TRBJ2-3
v_gene: TRBV29-1
CDR3nt: TGCAGCGTTGGAACTCCGGGTAGCACAGATACGCAGTATTTT
CDR3aa: CSVGTPGSTDTQYF

d_gene: TRBD2
abundance: -
j_gene: TRBJ2-5
v_gene: TRBV18
CDR3nt: TGTGCCAGCTCACCGTTTTCTGCGGGAGGCCAAGAGACCCAGTACTTC
CDR3aa: CASSPFSAGGQETQYF

d_gene: -
abundance: -
j_gene: TRBJ1-2
v_gene: TRBV29-1
CDR3nt: TGCAGCGTTGATTCCAATGGCTACACCTTC
CDR3aa: CSVDSNGYTF

d_gene: -
abundance: -
j_gene: TRBJ2-7
v_gene: TRBV5-8
CDR3nt: TGTGCCAGCAGCTTGCTTTCCTACGAGCAGTACTTC
CDR3aa: CASSLLSYEQYF

d_gene: TRBD2
abundance: -
j_gene: TRBJ2-1
v_gene: TRBV7-2
CDR3nt: TGTGCCAGCAGCAGACGGACTAGCGGCTACAATGAGCAGTTCTTC
CDR3aa: CASSRRTSGYNEQFF

d_gene: -
abundance: once
j_gene: TRBJ2-1
v_gene: TRBV6-6
CDR3nt: TGTGCCAGCAGTTACTTTGGCGGCAATGAGCAGTTCTTC
CDR3aa: CASSYFGGNEQFF

d_gene: TRBD1
abundance: -
j_gene: TRBJ1-2
v_gene: TRBV18
CDR3nt: TGTGCCAGCTCACCGGGACAGGCGACGAGGGGCTACACCTTC
CDR3aa: CASSPGQATRGYTF

d_gene: -
abundance: once
j_gene: TRBJ1-2
v_gene: TRBV19
CDR3nt: TGTGCCAGTAGTATAGATCGTAACAGGGCCCGGGATGGCTACACCTTC
CDR3aa: CASSIDRNRARDGYTF

d_gene: TRBD1
abundance: once
j_gene: TRBJ1-4
v_gene: TRBV25-1
CDR3nt: TGTGCCAGCAGGGGGGGCGCCGGGACAGGAGAGTCAAAACTGTTTTTT
CDR3aa: CASRGGAGTGESKLFF

d_gene: -
abundance: -
j_gene: TRBJ1-4
v_gene: TRBV28
CDR3nt: TGTGCCAGCAGTTTTTCTCAGGGGATGGCAACTAATGAAAAACTGTTTTTT
CDR3aa: CASSFSQGMATNEKLFF

d_gene: TRBD1
abundance: -
j_gene: TRBJ1-2
v_gene: TRBV6-6
CDR3nt: TGTGCCAGCAGCCCGGGACAGGGAAAGGACGGCTACACCTTC
CDR3aa: CASSPGQGKDGYTF

d_gene: -
abundance: -
j_gene: TRBJ2-2
v_gene: TRBV5-1
CDR3nt: TGCGCCAGCAGCTTGGGGATCCAGGGGCAAAGCACCGGGGAGCTGTTTTTT
CDR3aa: CASSLGIQGQSTGELFF

d_gene: -
abundance: once
j_gene: TRBJ2-7
v_gene: TRBV27
CDR3nt: TGTGCCAGCGGATCCACTCGATTGTGGAGCAACGAGCAGTACTTC
CDR3aa: CASGSTRLWSNEQYF

d_gene: TRBD2
abundance: once
j_gene: TRBJ2-3
v_gene: TRBV30
CDR3nt: TGTGCCTGGGGGACTAGCGGGAGTCATACGCAGTATTTT
CDR3aa: CAWGTSGSHTQYF

d_gene: -
abundance: once
j_gene: TRBJ2-5
v_gene: TRBV14
CDR3nt: TGTGCCAGCAGCCAAGAAGTTCCCACAGGGGAGACCCAGTACTTC
CDR3aa: CASSQEVPTGETQYF

d_gene: -
abundance: -
j_gene: TRBJ2-5
v_gene: TRBV2
CDR3nt: TGTGCCACCCTCCCGCAGGTGGATAAAGAGACCCAGTACTTC
CDR3aa: CATLPQVDKETQYF

d_gene: -
abundance: -
j_gene: TRBJ2-3
v_gene: TRBV6-1
CDR3nt: TGTGCCAGCAGTGCGGACACGCCTGCAGATACGCAGTATTTT
CDR3aa: CASSADTPADTQYF

d_gene: -
abundance: -
j_gene: TRBJ1-1
v_gene: TRBV5-4
CDR3nt: TGTGCCAGCCCTTCACCAGGGGACACTGAAGCTTTCTTT
CDR3aa: CASPSPGDTEAFF

d_gene: TRBD1
abundance: -
j_gene: TRBJ2-7
v_gene: TRBV19
CDR3nt: TGTGCCAGTAGTATCAAAGCTATGGGACAGACAATCTACGAGCAGTACTTC
CDR3aa: CASSIKAMGQTIYEQYF

d_gene: TRBD1
abundance: -
j_gene: TRBJ2-1
v_gene: TRBV11-2
CDR3nt: TGTGCCAGCAGCCCATACACGACAGGGATCGGGTCCTACAATGAGCAGTTCTTC
CDR3aa: CASSPYTTGIGSYNEQFF

d_gene: TRBD1
abundance: -
j_gene: TRBJ2-7
v_gene: TRBV6-6
CDR3nt: TGTGCCAGCAGCCAAACAGGGGTCGGCGAGCAGTACTTC
CDR3aa: CASSQTGVGEQYF

d_gene: TRBD2
abundance: -
j_gene: TRBJ2-1
v_gene: TRBV6-5
CDR3nt: TGTGCCAGCAGACTAGCGGGAGGGCCTTACAATGAGCAGTTCTTC
CDR3aa: CASRLAGGPYNEQFF

d_gene: TRBD1
abundance: -
j_gene: TRBJ1-2
v_gene: TRBV30
CDR3nt: TGTGCCTGGAGGTCGACAGGGTGGAAAGGTGGCTACACCTTC
CDR3aa: CAWRSTGWKGGYTF